This TCR beta chain is drawn from a study of cytomegalovirus exposure and HLA in healthy donors. A multiplex PCR was run with 60 Vbeta primers and 13 Jbeta primers. Measured with immunoSEQ multiplex PCR; TCRdb has only the in-frame clones, and not every one. The repertoire consists of roughly 150,000 clones, with roughly 84% occurring once and the leading ten covering 1%. With regard to this clone: Antigen specificity is unknown.

Points from the study as a whole: Previously analyzed data showed that most TCR beta V segments were productive at a frequency of about 90% or about 30%. It was confirmed in vitro that a few of the CMV-associated chains were specific for CMV antigens. High sensitivity and specificity were reportedly achieved when the classifier diagnosed cytomegalovirus status.

The germline V and J ends were trimmed by 7 bases and 1 base, with 14 bases remaining between them. This CDR3 has 15 amino acids. Germline CDR1 and CDR2: LNHDA and SQIVND (reference sequence). The sequencing input was PBMCs. The rearrangement links TRBV19 to TRBJ1-5; D is undetermined. This TCR was recovered from a man aged 25 to 40 in good health and CMV-seronegative. The CDR3 reads CASNYFGVSNQPQHF. In DNA form, the CDR3 reads TGTGCCAGTAACTACTTTGGAGTGAGCAATCAGCCCCAGCATTTT.